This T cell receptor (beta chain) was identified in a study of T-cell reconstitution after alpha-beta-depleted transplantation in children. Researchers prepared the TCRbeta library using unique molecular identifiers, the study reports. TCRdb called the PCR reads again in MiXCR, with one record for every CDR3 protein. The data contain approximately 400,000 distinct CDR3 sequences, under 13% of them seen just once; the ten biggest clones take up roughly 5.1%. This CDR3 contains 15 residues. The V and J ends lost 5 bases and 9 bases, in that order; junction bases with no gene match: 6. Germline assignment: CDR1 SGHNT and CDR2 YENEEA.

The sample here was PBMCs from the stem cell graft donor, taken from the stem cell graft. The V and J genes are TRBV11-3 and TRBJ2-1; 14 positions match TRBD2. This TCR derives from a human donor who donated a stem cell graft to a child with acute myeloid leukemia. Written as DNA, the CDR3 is TGTGCCAGCAGCCTCGGGACTAGCGGGAGTCTTGAGCAGTTCTTC. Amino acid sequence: CASSLGTSGSLEQFF. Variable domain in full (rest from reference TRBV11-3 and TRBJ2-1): EAGVVQSPRYKIIEKKQPVAFWCNPISGHNTLYWYLQNLGQGPELLIRYENEEAVDDSQLPKDRFSAERLKGVDSTLKIQPAELGDSAVYLCASSLGTSGSLEQFFGPGTRLTVL.